This TCR beta chain was identified during a study of patients and donors after allogeneic stem cell transplantation. Trimming stripped 0 bases from V and 1 base from J, with 10 bases between. CDR1 is SGHRS, CDR2 YFSETQ, per germline. The CDR3 contains 15 residues. TCRdb redid the calling of the RT-PCR reads with MiXCR, one entry per CDR3 protein. The sample has hundreds of thousands of distinct CDR3 sequences, about 38% seen once. The gene calls are TRBV5-1 and TRBJ2-5, with D perhaps matching TRBD1 or TRBD2 (5 bases each). Sequenced sample: blood, either unsorted or a sorted T cell fraction (not recorded which). The TCR comes from a human donor who was either an allogeneic HSCT recipient or a stem cell or donor lymphocyte infusion donor (not recorded which). It is not recorded whose cells these are; they may come from a transplant donor. Written as DNA, the CDR3 is TGCGCCAGCAGCTTGGAGGGACGGACCCAAGAGACCCAGTACTTC. This encodes CASSLEGRTQETQYF.